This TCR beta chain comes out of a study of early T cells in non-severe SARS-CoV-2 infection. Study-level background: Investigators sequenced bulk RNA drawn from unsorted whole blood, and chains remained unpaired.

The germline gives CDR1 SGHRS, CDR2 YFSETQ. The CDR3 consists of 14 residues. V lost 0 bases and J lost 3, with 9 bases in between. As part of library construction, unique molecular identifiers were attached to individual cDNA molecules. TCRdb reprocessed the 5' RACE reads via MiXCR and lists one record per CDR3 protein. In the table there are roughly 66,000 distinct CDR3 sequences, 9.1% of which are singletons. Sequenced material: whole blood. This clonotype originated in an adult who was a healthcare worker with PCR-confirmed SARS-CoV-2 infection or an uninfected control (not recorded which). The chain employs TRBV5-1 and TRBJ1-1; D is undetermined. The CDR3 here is CASSLEGSYTEAFF. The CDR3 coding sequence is TGCGCCAGCAGCTTGGAGGGCAGTTACACTGAAGCTTTCTTT.